Listed below are T cell receptor beta chains from one sample, sequenced in a study of blood T cell repertoires in COVID-19. Libraries were prepared by immunoSEQ multiplex PCR; TCRdb keeps only in-frame clonotypes and omits some of them. The table has roughly 360,000 clones, 81% seen once; the top ten hold under 1.2%. The sequenced sample was peripheral blood. The receptors derive from a human donor with acute or convalescent COVID-19. The donor label of this sample is uncertain. Both conserved end residues are part of each CDR3. A D gene is named only where the DNA matches it firmly. Where a row states a size, it is once, few, many or the class of an expanded clone; other rows omit it.

d_gene: -; abundance: -; v_gene: TRBV30; j_gene: TRBJ2-7; CDR3nt: TGTGCCTGGAGTGTGGGTAGCGGCTACGAGCAGTACTTC; CDR3aa: CAWSVGSGYEQYF
d_gene: TRBD2; abundance: -; v_gene: TRBV7-9; j_gene: TRBJ2-5; CDR3nt: TGTGCCAGCAGCATACTAGCGGGACTCCAAGAGACCCAGTACTTC; CDR3aa: CASSILAGLQETQYF
d_gene: -; abundance: once; v_gene: TRBV5-1; j_gene: TRBJ1-5; CDR3nt: TGCGCCAGCAGCTACGAGGGAGCCCAGCCCCAGCATTTT; CDR3aa: CASSYEGAQPQHF
d_gene: -; abundance: -; v_gene: TRBV28; j_gene: TRBJ2-7; CDR3nt: TGTGCCAGCAGTTTAAGACCAGGGCTCTACGAGCAGTACTTC; CDR3aa: CASSLRPGLYEQYF
d_gene: -; abundance: -; v_gene: TRBV10-3; j_gene: TRBJ1-2; CDR3nt: TGTGCCATTCGGGGGGCTGCGGCCTATGGCTACACCTTC; CDR3aa: CAIRGAAAYGYTF
d_gene: -; abundance: -; v_gene: TRBV30; j_gene: TRBJ2-1; CDR3nt: TGTGCCTGGCAGATGTCCTACAATGAGCAGTTCTTC; CDR3aa: CAWQMSYNEQFF
d_gene: TRBD1; abundance: -; v_gene: TRBV7-9; j_gene: TRBJ2-7; CDR3nt: TGTGCCAGCAGCCTCGGACAGGGACACACCTACGAGCAGTACTTC; CDR3aa: CASSLGQGHTYEQYF
d_gene: TRBD2; abundance: -; v_gene: TRBV6-4; j_gene: TRBJ2-7; CDR3nt: TGTGCCAGCAGTGACGCCGGGACTAGCGGAGATCCCTACGAGCAGTACTTC; CDR3aa: CASSDAGTSGDPYEQYF
d_gene: TRBD1; abundance: -; v_gene: TRBV5-5; j_gene: TRBJ1-4; CDR3nt: TGTGCCAGCAGCTACCAGGGGGCGCAGGGTGAAAAACTGTTTTTT; CDR3aa: CASSYQGAQGEKLFF
d_gene: TRBD1; abundance: -; v_gene: TRBV13; j_gene: TRBJ2-7; CDR3nt: TGTGCCAGCAGCCCTGGGACAGGCCTTGGCGAGCAGTACTTC; CDR3aa: CASSPGTGLGEQYF
d_gene: -; abundance: -; v_gene: TRBV29-1; j_gene: TRBJ1-2; CDR3nt: TGCAGCGTTGAAGGGAAGGGAGCAAGCTATGGCTACACCTTC; CDR3aa: CSVEGKGASYGYTF
d_gene: -; abundance: -; v_gene: TRBV24-1; j_gene: TRBJ1-5; CDR3nt: TGTGCCCGGCCGGGGAGGGACCATCAGCCCCAGCATTTT; CDR3aa: CARPGRDHQPQHF
d_gene: -; abundance: -; v_gene: TRBV19; j_gene: TRBJ1-1; CDR3nt: TGTGCCAGTAGACTGACAGGCGCATATATGAACACTGAAGCTTTCTTT; CDR3aa: CASRLTGAYMNTEAFF
d_gene: TRBD1; abundance: once; v_gene: TRBV5-6; j_gene: TRBJ1-5; CDR3nt: TGTGCCAGCAGCTTGGGATCGGGACAGATCAATCAGCCCCAGCATTTT; CDR3aa: CASSLGSGQINQPQHF
d_gene: -; abundance: -; v_gene: TRBV28; j_gene: TRBJ1-2; CDR3nt: TGTGCCAGCACCTTGACAGCTAACTATGGCTACACCTTC; CDR3aa: CASTLTANYGYTF
d_gene: -; abundance: few; v_gene: TRBV11-2; j_gene: TRBJ1-6; CDR3nt: TGTGCCAGCAGCCAAGGGGCAAACTCGTACTTCGCTTCACCCCTCCACTTT; CDR3aa: CASSQGANSYFASPLHF
d_gene: TRBD2; abundance: once; v_gene: TRBV18; j_gene: TRBJ2-3; CDR3nt: TGTGCCAGCTCATCCTTAGCGGGAGGGGCAGATACGCAGTATTTT; CDR3aa: CASSSLAGGADTQYF
d_gene: TRBD1; abundance: -; v_gene: TRBV4-2; j_gene: TRBJ1-1; CDR3nt: TGTGCCAGCAGACGGGACAGGGTGAGCACTGAAGCTTTCTTT; CDR3aa: CASRRDRVSTEAFF
d_gene: -; abundance: -; v_gene: TRBV7-2; j_gene: TRBJ2-2; CDR3nt: TGTGCCAGCAGCTTAGGGACTTTCAACACCGGGGAGCTGTTTTTT; CDR3aa: CASSLGTFNTGELFF
d_gene: TRBD2; abundance: -; v_gene: TRBV6-5; j_gene: TRBJ2-2; CDR3nt: TGTGCCAGCAGTTCCCCAGCGGGAGGGCCGGTCGGGGAGCTGTTTTTT; CDR3aa: CASSSPAGGPVGELFF
d_gene: TRBD2; abundance: -; v_gene: TRBV12-5; j_gene: TRBJ2-3; CDR3nt: TGTGCTAGTGGTTTAGCGGGGACTACCACAGATACGCAGTATTTT; CDR3aa: CASGLAGTTTDTQYF
d_gene: -; abundance: few; v_gene: TRBV6-2/TRBV6-3; j_gene: TRBJ1-1; CDR3nt: TGTGCCAGCAGTTATCCCGGACAGCTGGACTGGCGGAACACTGAAGCTTTCTTT; CDR3aa: CASSYPGQLDWRNTEAFF
d_gene: -; abundance: few; v_gene: TRBV14; j_gene: TRBJ1-1; CDR3nt: TGTGCCAGCAGCCAACCGGGGATGAACACTGAAGCTTTCTTT; CDR3aa: CASSQPGMNTEAFF
d_gene: -; abundance: -; v_gene: TRBV27; j_gene: TRBJ1-1; CDR3nt: TGTGCCAGCAGGCCTAACCCGGTCGTGAACACTGAAGCTTTCTTT; CDR3aa: CASRPNPVVNTEAFF
d_gene: -; abundance: few; v_gene: TRBV11-2; j_gene: TRBJ1-5; CDR3nt: TGTGCCAGCAGCCCCCATCTAGACGCGGCCCAGCATTTT; CDR3aa: CASSPHLDAAQHF
d_gene: -; abundance: -; v_gene: TRBV30; j_gene: TRBJ1-1; CDR3nt: TGTGCCTGGAACCGACAGATACAGAACACTGAAGCTTTCTTT; CDR3aa: CAWNRQIQNTEAFF
d_gene: -; abundance: -; v_gene: TRBV19; j_gene: TRBJ1-2; CDR3nt: TGTGCCAGTAGAATGGACAGATTCAACTATGGCTACACCTTC; CDR3aa: CASRMDRFNYGYTF
d_gene: -; abundance: -; v_gene: TRBV12-3/TRBV12-4; j_gene: TRBJ1-2; CDR3nt: TGTGCCAGCACCCCTCGGGTCAACTATGGCTACACCTTC; CDR3aa: CASTPRVNYGYTF
d_gene: TRBD2; abundance: -; v_gene: TRBV7-2; j_gene: TRBJ2-1; CDR3nt: TGTGCCAGCAGCTCAAGACTAGCGGGGGGGCACAATGAGCAGTTCTTC; CDR3aa: CASSSRLAGGHNEQFF
d_gene: -; abundance: -; v_gene: TRBV28; j_gene: TRBJ2-5; CDR3nt: TGTGCCAGCAGGGGGGGCCAAGAGACCCAGTACTTC; CDR3aa: CASRGGQETQYF
d_gene: TRBD1; abundance: once; v_gene: TRBV5-1; j_gene: TRBJ1-1; CDR3nt: TGCGCCAGCAGCGGTCAGGGGGCCGGAACTGAAGCTTTCTTT; CDR3aa: CASSGQGAGTEAFF
d_gene: TRBD1; abundance: -; v_gene: TRBV10-2; j_gene: TRBJ2-7; CDR3nt: TGCGCCAGCAGTCTGGACAGGGGTAACGAGCAGTACTTC; CDR3aa: CASSLDRGNEQYF
d_gene: -; abundance: -; v_gene: TRBV7-9; j_gene: TRBJ1-6; CDR3nt: TGTGCCAGCAGCGGCGCGGCGACAGTTTGGAATTCACCCCTCCACTTT; CDR3aa: CASSGAATVWNSPLHF
d_gene: TRBD2; abundance: -; v_gene: TRBV7-8; j_gene: TRBJ2-7; CDR3nt: TGTGCCAGCAGCCCCACTAAGGCGCGGCTAGCGGGGGGCTACGAGCAGTACTTC; CDR3aa: CASSPTKARLAGGYEQYF
d_gene: -; abundance: -; v_gene: TRBV9; j_gene: TRBJ1-1; CDR3nt: TGTGCCAGCGGGGGGACCGCGAACACTGAAGCTTTCTTT; CDR3aa: CASGGTANTEAFF
d_gene: TRBD2; abundance: -; v_gene: TRBV29-1; j_gene: TRBJ2-2; CDR3nt: TGCAGCGTCCCGAGGGGAGGGTCGGAGGCCGGGGAGCTGTTTTTT; CDR3aa: CSVPRGGSEAGELFF
d_gene: -; abundance: -; v_gene: TRBV4-2; j_gene: TRBJ1-6; CDR3nt: TGTGCCAGCAGCCAAGATGTTGGGAGTCCACCCCTCCACTTT; CDR3aa: CASSQDVGSPPLHF
d_gene: TRBD1; abundance: -; v_gene: TRBV18; j_gene: TRBJ1-6; CDR3nt: TGTGCCAGCTCACCACTACACGGACAGGATAATTCACCCCTCCACTTT; CDR3aa: CASSPLHGQDNSPLHF
d_gene: -; abundance: -; v_gene: TRBV11-2; j_gene: TRBJ2-5; CDR3nt: TGTGCCAGCAGCTCACCCCCGGACTTCCTAGAGACCCAGTACTTC; CDR3aa: CASSSPPDFLETQYF
d_gene: -; abundance: -; v_gene: TRBV15; j_gene: TRBJ2-1; CDR3nt: TGTGCCACCAGCAGAGGTCGAGGGCTCAATGAGCAGTTCTTC; CDR3aa: CATSRGRGLNEQFF
d_gene: TRBD1; abundance: -; v_gene: TRBV27; j_gene: TRBJ1-4; CDR3nt: TGTGCCAGCAGTTTCGCTTCGACAGGGAAACTGTTTTTT; CDR3aa: CASSFASTGKLFF
d_gene: TRBD1; abundance: -; v_gene: TRBV5-1; j_gene: TRBJ1-5; CDR3nt: TGCGCCACAGTTCCGGGACAGCCTACCCCTTGTAATCAGCCCCAGCATTTT; CDR3aa: CATVPGQPTPCNQPQHF
d_gene: -; abundance: -; v_gene: TRBV23-1; j_gene: TRBJ1-3; CDR3nt: TGCGCCAGCAGTCCCAAGCAAGGGGATGATACTGGAAACACCATATATTTT; CDR3aa: CASSPKQGDDTGNTIYF
d_gene: TRBD1; abundance: -; v_gene: TRBV11-2; j_gene: TRBJ1-4; CDR3nt: TGTGCCAGCAGGGGACAGACAACTAATGAAAAACTGTTTTTT; CDR3aa: CASRGQTTNEKLFF
d_gene: TRBD1; abundance: -; v_gene: TRBV6-1; j_gene: TRBJ1-5; CDR3nt: TGTGCCAGCAGTGATCGCCCCAGGGGGAGCAATCAGCCCCAGCATTTT; CDR3aa: CASSDRPRGSNQPQHF
d_gene: TRBD2; abundance: -; v_gene: TRBV7-2; j_gene: TRBJ2-5; CDR3nt: TGTGCCAGCAGCTTACGTCGTGCGGGAGTAGAGACCCAGTACTTC; CDR3aa: CASSLRRAGVETQYF
d_gene: TRBD1; abundance: -; v_gene: TRBV4-1; j_gene: TRBJ2-7; CDR3nt: TGCGCCAGCAGCCTTGGTAGGGACAGGGAATACGAGCAGTACTTC; CDR3aa: CASSLGRDREYEQYF
d_gene: TRBD1; abundance: -; v_gene: TRBV18; j_gene: TRBJ2-6; CDR3nt: TGTGCCAGCTCATCGCAGGGGGCTGGGGCCAACGTCCTGACTTTC; CDR3aa: CASSSQGAGANVLTF
d_gene: TRBD1; abundance: -; v_gene: TRBV19; j_gene: TRBJ2-3; CDR3nt: TGTGCCAGTAGTAACCCCCGGGACAGGGGTTTTAGCACAGATACGCAGTATTTT; CDR3aa: CASSNPRDRGFSTDTQYF
d_gene: -; abundance: -; v_gene: TRBV5-1; j_gene: TRBJ1-1; CDR3nt: TGCGCCAGCAGCCCCAGTGATAAGGCCTTCAGGGGTTCTCACGCTGAAGCTTTCTTT; CDR3aa: CASSPSDKAFRGSHAEAFF
d_gene: -; abundance: -; v_gene: TRBV6-5; j_gene: TRBJ2-1; CDR3nt: TGTGCCAGCAGTCCTAGCAGGAGCTCCTACAATGAGCAGTTCTTC; CDR3aa: CASSPSRSSYNEQFF
d_gene: TRBD2; abundance: -; v_gene: TRBV2; j_gene: TRBJ2-7; CDR3nt: TGTGCCAGCAGTAGGGGCGGGAGGGATTACGAGCAGTACTTC; CDR3aa: CASSRGGRDYEQYF